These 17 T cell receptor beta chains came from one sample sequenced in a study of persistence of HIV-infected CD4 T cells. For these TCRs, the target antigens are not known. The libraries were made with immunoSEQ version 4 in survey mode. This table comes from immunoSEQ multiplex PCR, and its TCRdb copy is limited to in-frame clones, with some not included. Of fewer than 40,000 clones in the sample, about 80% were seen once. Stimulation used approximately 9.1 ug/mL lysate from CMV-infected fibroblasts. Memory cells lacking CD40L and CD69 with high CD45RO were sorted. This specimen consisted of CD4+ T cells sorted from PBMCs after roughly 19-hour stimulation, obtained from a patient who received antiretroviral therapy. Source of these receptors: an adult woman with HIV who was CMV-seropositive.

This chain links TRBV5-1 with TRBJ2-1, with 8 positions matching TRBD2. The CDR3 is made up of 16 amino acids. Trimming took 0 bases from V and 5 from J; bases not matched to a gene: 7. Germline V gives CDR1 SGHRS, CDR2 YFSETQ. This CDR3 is CASSLEGTRGNNEQFF. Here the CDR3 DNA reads TGCGCCAGCAGCTTGGAGGGGACTAGGGGGAACAATGAGCAGTTCTTC.

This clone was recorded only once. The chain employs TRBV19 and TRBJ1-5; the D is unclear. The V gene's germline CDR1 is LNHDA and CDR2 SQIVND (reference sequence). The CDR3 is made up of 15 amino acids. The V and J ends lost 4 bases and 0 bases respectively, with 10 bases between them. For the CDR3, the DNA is TGTGCCAGTAGTACGGACCTATATAGCAATCAGCCCCAGCATTTT. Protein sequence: CASSTDLYSNQPQHF.

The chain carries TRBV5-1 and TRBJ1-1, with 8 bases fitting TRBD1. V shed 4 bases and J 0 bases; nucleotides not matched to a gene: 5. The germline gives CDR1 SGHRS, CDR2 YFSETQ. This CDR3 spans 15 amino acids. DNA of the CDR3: TGCGCCAGCAGCAGAACGACAGGGGTGAACACTGAAGCTTTCTTT. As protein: CASSRTTGVNTEAFF.

The CDR3 spells CASSLGALGNQPQHF. CDR3 nucleotide sequence: TGTGCCAGCAGCTTGGGGGCGTTGGGCAATCAGCCCCAGCATTTT. The V call is TRBV7-2, the J call TRBJ1-5, with D perhaps matching TRBD1 (6 bases). Trimming stripped 3 bases from V and 2 bases from J, with 11 bases between. This CDR3 has 15 amino acids. Germline lookup yields CDR1 SGHTA and CDR2 FQGNSA.

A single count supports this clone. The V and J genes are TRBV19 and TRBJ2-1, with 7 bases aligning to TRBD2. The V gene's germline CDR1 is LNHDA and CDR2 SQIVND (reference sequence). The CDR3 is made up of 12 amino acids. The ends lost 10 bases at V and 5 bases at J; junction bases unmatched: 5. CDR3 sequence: CAIQAGDNEQFF. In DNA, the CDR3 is TGTGCCATCCAGGCGGGGGACAATGAGCAGTTCTTC. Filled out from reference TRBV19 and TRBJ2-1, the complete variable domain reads DGGITQSPKYLFRKEGQNVTLSCEQNLNHDAMYWYRQDPGQGLRLIYYSQIVNDFQKGDIAEGYSVSREKKESFPLTVTSAQKNPTAFYLCAIQAGDNEQFFGPGTRLTVL.

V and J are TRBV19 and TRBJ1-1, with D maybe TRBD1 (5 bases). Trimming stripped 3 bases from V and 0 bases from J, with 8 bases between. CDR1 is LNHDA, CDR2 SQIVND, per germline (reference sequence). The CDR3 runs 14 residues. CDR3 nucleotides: TGTGCCAGTAGTATCGGGACCTTGAACACTGAAGCTTTCTTT. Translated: CASSIGTLNTEAFF.

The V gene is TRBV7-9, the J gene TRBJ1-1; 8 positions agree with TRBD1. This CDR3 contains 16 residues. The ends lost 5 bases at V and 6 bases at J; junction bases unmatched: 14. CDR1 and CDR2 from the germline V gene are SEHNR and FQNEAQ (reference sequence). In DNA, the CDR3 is TGTGCCAGCAGCATCGGACAGGGCCAGATAGACGCTGAAGCTTTCTTT. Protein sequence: CASSIGQGQIDAEAFF.

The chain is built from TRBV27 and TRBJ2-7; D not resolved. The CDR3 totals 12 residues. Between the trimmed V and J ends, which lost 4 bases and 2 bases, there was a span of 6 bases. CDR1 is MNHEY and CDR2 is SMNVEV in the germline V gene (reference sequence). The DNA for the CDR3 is TGTGCCAGCAGTTCTCCCCCCTACGAGCAGTACTTC. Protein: CASSSPPYEQYF.

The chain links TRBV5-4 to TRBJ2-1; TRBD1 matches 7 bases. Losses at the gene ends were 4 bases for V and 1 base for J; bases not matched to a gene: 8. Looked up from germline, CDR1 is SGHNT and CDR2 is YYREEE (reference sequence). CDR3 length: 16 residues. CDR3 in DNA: TGTGCCAGCAGCCGAACAGGGGTTAGTTCCTACAATGAGCAGTTCTTC. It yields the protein CASSRTGVSSYNEQFF.

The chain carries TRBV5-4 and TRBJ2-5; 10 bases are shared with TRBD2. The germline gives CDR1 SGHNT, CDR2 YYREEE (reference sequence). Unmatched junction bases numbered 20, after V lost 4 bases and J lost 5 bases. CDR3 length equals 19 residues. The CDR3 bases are TGTGCCAGCAGCCTAGGGGGCGGGGCAGCTAGCGGGAGTGGGGAGACCCAGTACTTC. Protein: CASSLGGGAASGSGETQYF. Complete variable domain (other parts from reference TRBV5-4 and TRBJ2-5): ETGVTQSPTHLIKTRGQQVTLRCSSQSGHNTVSWYQQALGQGPQFIFQYYREEENGRGNFPPRFSGLQFPNYSSELNVNALELDDSALYLCASSLGGGAASGSGETQYFGPGTRLLVL.

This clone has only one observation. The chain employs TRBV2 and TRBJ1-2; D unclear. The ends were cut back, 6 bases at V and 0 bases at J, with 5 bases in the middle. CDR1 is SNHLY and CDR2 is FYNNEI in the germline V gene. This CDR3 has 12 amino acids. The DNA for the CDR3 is TGTGCCAGCAGAGGGTCTAACTATGGCTACACCTTC. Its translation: CASRGSNYGYTF.

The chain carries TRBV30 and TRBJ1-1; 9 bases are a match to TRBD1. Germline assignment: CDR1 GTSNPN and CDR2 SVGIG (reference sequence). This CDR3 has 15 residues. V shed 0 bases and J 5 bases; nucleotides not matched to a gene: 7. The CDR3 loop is CAWSVATGGGTEAFF. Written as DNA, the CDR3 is TGTGCCTGGAGTGTAGCGACAGGGGGGGGAACTGAAGCTTTCTTT. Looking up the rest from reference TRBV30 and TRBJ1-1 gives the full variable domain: SQTIHQWPATLVQPVGSPLSLECTVEGTSNPNLYWYRQAAGRGLQLLFYSVGIGQISSEVPQNLSASRPQDRQFILSSKKLLLSDSGFYLCAWSVATGGGTEAFFGQGTRLTVV.

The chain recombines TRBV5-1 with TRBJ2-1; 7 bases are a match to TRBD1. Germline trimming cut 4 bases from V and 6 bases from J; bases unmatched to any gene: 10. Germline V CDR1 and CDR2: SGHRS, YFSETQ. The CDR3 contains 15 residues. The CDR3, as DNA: TGCGCCAGCAGCGCCCAAACTAGGACAGGCAATGAGCAGTTCTTC. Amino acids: CASSAQTRTGNEQFF.

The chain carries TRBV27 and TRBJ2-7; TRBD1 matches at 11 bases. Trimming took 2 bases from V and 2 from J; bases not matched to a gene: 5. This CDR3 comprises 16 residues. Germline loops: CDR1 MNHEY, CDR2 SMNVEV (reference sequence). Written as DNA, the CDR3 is TGTGCCAGCAGTTTAGCAGGGACAGGGGGACCCTACGAGCAGTACTTC. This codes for CASSLAGTGGPYEQYF.

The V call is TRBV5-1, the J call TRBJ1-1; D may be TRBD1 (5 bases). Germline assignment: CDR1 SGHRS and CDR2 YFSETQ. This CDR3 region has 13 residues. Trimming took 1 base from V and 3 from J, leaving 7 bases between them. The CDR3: CASSLQGHTEAFF. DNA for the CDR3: TGCGCCAGCAGCTTGCAGGGACACACTGAAGCTTTCTTT.

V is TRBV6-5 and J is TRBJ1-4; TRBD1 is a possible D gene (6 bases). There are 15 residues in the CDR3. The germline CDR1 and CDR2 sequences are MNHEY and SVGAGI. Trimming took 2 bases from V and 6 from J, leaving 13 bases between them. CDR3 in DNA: TGTGCCAGCAGTTACACGGGGGGCGCGTATGAAAAACTGTTTTTT. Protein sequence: CASSYTGGAYEKLFF.

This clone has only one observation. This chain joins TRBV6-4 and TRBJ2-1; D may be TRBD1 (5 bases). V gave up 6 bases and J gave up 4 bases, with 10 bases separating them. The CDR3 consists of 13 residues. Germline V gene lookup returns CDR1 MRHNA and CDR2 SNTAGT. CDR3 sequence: CASSADRYNEQFF. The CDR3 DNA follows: TGTGCCAGCAGCGCCGACAGATACAATGAGCAGTTCTTC.